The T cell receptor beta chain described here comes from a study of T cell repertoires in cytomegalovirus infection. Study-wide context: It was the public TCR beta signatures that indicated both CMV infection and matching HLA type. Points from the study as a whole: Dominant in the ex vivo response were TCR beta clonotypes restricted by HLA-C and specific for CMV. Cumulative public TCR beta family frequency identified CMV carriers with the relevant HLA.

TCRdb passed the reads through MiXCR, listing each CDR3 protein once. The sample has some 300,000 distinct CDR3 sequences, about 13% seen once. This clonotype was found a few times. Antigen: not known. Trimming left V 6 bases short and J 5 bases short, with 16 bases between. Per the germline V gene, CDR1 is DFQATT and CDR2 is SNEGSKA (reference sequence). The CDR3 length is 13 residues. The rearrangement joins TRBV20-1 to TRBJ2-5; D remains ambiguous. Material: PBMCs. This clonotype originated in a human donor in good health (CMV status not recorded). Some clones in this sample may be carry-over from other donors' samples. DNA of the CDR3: TGCAGTGCCCCGAGCCGTAGTTGGGAGACCCAGTACTTC. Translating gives CSAPSRSWETQYF.